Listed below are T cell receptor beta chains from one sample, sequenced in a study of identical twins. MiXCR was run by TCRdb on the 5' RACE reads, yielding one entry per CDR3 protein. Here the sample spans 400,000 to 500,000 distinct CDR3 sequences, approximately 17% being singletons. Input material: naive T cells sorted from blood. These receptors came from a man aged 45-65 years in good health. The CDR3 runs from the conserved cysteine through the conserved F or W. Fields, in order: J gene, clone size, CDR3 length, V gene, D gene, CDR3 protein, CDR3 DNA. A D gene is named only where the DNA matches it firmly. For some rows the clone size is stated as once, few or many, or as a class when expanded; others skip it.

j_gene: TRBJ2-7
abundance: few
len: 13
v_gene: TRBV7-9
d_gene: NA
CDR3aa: CASSLATFYEQYF
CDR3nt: TGTGCCAGCAGCTTAGCTACTTTCTACGAGCAGTACTTC

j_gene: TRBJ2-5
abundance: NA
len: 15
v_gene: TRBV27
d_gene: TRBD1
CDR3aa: CASSLTPGQQETQYF
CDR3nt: TGTGCCAGCAGTTTAACCCCGGGACAGCAAGAGACCCAGTACTTC

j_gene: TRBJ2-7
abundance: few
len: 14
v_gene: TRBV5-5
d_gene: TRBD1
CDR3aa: CASSLRTGAREQYF
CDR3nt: TGTGCCAGCAGCTTGCGGACAGGGGCGCGGGAGCAGTACTTC

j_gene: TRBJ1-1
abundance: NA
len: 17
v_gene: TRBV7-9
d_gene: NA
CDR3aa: CASSFATGPLMNTEAFF
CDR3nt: TGTGCCAGCAGCTTTGCTACAGGCCCACTCATGAACACTGAAGCTTTCTTT

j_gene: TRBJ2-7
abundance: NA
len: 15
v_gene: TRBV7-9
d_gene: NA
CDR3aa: CASSLFRQDPYEQYF
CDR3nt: TGTGCCAGCAGCTTGTTTAGACAGGATCCCTACGAGCAGTACTTC

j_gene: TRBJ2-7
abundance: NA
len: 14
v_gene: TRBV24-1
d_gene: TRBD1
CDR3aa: CATSDYRTGDEQYF
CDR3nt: TGTGCCACCAGTGATTATAGGACAGGGGACGAGCAGTACTTC

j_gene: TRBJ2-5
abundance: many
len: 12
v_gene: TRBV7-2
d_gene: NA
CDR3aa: CASSLDQETQYF
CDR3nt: TGTGCCAGCAGCTTAGATCAGGAGACCCAGTACTTC

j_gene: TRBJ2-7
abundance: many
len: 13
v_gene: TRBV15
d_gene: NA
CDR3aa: CATSRGVGYEQYF
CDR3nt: TGTGCCACCAGCAGAGGAGTCGGGTACGAGCAGTACTTC

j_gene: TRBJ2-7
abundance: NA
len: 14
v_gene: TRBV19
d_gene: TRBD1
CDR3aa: CASSHRGKTYEQYF
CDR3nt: TGTGCCAGTAGTCACAGGGGAAAGACCTACGAGCAGTACTTC

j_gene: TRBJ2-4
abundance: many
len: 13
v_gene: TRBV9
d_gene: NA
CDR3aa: CASSVETGNIQYF
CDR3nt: TGTGCCAGCAGCGTAGAGACAGGAAACATTCAGTACTTC

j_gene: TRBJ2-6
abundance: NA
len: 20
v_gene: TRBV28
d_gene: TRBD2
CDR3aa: CASSLGLRLAGYSGANVLTF
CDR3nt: TGTGCCAGCAGTTTAGGCTTAAGACTAGCGGGATACTCTGGGGCCAACGTCCTGACTTTC

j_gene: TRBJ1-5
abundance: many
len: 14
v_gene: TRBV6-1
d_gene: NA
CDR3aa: CASSRAGGNQPQHF
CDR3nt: TGTGCCAGCAGTCGAGCTGGTGGGAATCAGCCCCAGCATTTT

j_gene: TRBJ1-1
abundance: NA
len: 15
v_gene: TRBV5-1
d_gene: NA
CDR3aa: CASSLGPGRNTEAFF
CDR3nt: TGCGCCAGCAGCTTGGGGCCAGGAAGGAACACTGAAGCTTTCTTT

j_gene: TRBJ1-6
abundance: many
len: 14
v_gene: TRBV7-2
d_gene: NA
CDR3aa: CASSLESGSSPLHF
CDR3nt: TGTGCCAGCAGCTTAGAGAGTGGGAGTTCACCCCTCCACTTT

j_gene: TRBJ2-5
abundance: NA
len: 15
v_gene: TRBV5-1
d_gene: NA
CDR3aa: CASSLAWVQGETQYF
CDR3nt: TGCGCCAGCAGCTTGGCCTGGGTGCAGGGGGAGACCCAGTACTTC

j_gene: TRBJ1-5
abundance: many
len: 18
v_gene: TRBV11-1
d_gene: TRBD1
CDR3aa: CASSLGATGVYSNQPQHF
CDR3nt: TGTGCCAGCAGCTTAGGTGCGACAGGGGTGTATAGCAATCAGCCCCAGCATTTT

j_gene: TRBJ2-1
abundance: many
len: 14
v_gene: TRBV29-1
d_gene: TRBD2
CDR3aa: CSVELAGAYNEQFF
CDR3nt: TGCAGCGTTGAACTAGCGGGGGCCTACAATGAGCAGTTCTTC